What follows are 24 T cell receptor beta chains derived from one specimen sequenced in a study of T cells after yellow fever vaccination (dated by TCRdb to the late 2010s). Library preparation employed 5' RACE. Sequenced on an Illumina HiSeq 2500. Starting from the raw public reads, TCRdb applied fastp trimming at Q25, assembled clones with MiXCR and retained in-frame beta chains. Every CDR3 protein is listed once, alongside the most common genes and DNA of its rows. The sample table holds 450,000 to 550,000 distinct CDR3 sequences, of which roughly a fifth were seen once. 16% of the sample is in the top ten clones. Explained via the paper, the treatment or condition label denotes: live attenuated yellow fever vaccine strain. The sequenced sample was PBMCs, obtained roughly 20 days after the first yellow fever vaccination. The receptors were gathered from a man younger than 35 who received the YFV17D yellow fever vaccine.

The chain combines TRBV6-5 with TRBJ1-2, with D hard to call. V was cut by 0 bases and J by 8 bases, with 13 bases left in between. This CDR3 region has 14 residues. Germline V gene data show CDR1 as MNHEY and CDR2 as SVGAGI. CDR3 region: CASSYSRWEGGYTF. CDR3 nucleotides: TGTGCCAGCAGTTACTCGAGATGGGAAGGGGGCTACACCTTC.

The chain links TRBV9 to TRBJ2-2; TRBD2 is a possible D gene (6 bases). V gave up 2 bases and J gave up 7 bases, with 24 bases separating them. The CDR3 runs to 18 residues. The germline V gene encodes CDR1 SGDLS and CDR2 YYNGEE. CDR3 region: CASSVTGTSIFRGGELFF. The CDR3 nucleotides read TGTGCCAGCAGCGTGACCGGGACTTCCATTTTTAGAGGCGGGGAGCTGTTTTTT.

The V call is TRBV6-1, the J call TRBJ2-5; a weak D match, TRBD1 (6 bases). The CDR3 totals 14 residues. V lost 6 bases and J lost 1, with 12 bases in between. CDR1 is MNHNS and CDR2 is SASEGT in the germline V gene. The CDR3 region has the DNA TGTGCCAGCAGCAACACAGGGACCCAAGAGACCCAGTACTTC. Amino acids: CASSNTGTQETQYF.

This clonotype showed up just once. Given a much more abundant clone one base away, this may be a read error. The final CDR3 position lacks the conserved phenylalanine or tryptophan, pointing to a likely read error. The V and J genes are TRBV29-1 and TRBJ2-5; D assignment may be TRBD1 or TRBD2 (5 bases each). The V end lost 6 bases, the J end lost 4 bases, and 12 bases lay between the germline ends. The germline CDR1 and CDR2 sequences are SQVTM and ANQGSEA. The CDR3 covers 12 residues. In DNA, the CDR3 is TGCAGCGTGCTAGGGGACGGAGAGACCCAGTACCTC. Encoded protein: CSVLGDGETQYL.

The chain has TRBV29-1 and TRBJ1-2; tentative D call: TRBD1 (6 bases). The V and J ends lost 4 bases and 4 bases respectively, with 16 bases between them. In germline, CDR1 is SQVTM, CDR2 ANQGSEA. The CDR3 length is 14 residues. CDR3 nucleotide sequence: TGCAGCGTTGTAGTGGACAGCGGAACCTATGGCTACACCTTC. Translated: CSVVVDSGTYGYTF.

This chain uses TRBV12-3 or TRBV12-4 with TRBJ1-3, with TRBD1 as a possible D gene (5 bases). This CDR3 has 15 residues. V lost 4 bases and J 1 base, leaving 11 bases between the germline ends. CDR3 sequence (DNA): TGTGCCAGCAGTTATTATGCAGGGTCTGGAAACACCATATATTTT. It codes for CASSYYAGSGNTIYF.

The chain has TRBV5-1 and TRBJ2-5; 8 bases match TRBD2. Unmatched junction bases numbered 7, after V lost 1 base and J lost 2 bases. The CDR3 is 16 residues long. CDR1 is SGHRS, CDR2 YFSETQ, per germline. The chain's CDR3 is CASSLWFAGGQETQYF. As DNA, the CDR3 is TGCGCCAGCAGCTTGTGGTTCGCGGGGGGACAAGAGACCCAGTACTTC.

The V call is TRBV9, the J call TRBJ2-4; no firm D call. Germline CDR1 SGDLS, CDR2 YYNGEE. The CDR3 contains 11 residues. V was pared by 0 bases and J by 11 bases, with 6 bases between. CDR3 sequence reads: CASSVDSVQYF. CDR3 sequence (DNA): TGTGCCAGCAGCGTAGACAGCGTTCAGTACTTC.

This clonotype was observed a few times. The CDR3 DNA reads as TGCAGTGCTCGACAGGGGGCTCGTGGCTACACCTTC. It specifies CSARQGARGYTF. The rearrangement uses TRBV20-1 and TRBJ1-2; 10 bases are shared with TRBD1. Unmatched junction bases numbered 4, after V lost 5 bases and J lost 7 bases. Germline V gives CDR1 DFQATT, CDR2 SNEGSKA (reference sequence). The CDR3 totals 12 residues.

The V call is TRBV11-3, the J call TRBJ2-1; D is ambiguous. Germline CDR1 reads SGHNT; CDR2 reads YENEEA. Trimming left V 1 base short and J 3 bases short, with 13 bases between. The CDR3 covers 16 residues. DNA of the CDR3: TGTGCCAGCAGCTTAGCTTTCGGCGGTTACTACAATGAGCAGTTCTTC. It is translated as CASSLAFGGYYNEQFF.

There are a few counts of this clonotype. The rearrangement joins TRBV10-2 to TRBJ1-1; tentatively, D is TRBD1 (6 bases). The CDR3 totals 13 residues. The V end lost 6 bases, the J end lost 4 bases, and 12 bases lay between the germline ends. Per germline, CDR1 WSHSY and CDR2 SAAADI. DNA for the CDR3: TGCGCCAGCAGCCAGACAGGATTCACTGAAGCTTTCTTT. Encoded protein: CASSQTGFTEAFF.

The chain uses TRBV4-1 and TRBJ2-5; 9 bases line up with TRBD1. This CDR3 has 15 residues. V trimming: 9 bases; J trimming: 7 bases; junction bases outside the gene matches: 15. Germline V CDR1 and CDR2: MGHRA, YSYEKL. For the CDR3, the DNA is TGCGCCAGTAGACCCCGGGACAGGGTACGAGGGACCCAGTACTTC. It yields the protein CASRPRDRVRGTQYF.

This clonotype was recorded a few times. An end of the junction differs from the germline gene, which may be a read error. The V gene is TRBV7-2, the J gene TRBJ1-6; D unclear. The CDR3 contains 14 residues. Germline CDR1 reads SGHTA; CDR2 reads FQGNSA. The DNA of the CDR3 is TGTGCCAGCAGATTAGTTGGCCGAAATTCACCCCTCCACTTT. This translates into CASRLVGRNSPLHF.

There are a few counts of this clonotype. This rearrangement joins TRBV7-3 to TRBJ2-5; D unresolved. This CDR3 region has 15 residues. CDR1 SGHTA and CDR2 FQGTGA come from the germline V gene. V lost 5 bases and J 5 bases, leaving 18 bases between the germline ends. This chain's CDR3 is CASSRAFHPSETQYF. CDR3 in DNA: TGTGCCAGCAGCCGAGCGTTCCACCCCTCGGAGACCCAGTACTTC.

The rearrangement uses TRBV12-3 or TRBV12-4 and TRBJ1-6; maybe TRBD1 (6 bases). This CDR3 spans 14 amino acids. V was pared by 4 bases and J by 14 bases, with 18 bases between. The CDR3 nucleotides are TGTGCCAGCAGTTGGCGTCCAGGGGATAGGGCCCTCCACTTT. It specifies CASSWRPGDRALHF.

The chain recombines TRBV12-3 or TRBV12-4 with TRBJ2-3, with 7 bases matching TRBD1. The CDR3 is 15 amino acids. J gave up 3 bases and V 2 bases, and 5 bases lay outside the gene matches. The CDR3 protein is CASSLTGAGTDTQYF. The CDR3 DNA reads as TGTGCCAGCAGTTTAACAGGGGCGGGTACAGATACGCAGTATTTT.

CDR3: CASSFGYGALGETQYF. The DNA for the CDR3 is TGTGCCAGCAGCTTCGGGTACGGGGCCCTCGGGGAGACCCAGTACTTC. The V gene is TRBV5-4, the J gene TRBJ2-5; D may correspond to TRBD1 or TRBD2 (5 bases each). Looked up from germline, CDR1 is SGHNT and CDR2 is YYREEE (reference sequence). Trimming left V 2 bases short and J 5 bases short, with 19 bases between. The CDR3 has 16 amino acids.

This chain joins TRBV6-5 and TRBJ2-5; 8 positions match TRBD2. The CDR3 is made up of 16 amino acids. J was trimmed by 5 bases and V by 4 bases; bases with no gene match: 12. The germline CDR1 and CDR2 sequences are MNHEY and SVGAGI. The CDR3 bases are TGTGCCAGCAGTTCCGGACTAGCAGGAGGCGTGGAGACCCAGTACTTC. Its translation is CASSSGLAGGVETQYF.

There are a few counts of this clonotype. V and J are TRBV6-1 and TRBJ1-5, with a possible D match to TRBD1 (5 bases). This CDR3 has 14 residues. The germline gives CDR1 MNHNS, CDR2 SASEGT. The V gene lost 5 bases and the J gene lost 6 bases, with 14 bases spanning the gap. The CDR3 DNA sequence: TGTGCCAGCAGTCCGGGACGGGTCGGTCAGCCCCAGCATTTT. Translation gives CASSPGRVGQPQHF.

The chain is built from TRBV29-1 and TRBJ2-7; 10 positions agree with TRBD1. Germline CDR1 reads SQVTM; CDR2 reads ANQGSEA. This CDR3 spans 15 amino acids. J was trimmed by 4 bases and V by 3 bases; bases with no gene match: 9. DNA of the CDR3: TGCAGCGTTGAGTGGGGACAGGGGAAAGAGTACGAGCAGTACTTC. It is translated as CSVEWGQGKEYEQYF.

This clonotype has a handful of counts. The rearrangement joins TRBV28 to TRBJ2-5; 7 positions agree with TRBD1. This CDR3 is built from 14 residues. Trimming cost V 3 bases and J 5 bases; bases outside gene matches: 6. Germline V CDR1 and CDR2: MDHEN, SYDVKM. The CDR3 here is CASSFAGGLETQYF. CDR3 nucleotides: TGTGCCAGCAGTTTCGCAGGGGGTTTGGAGACCCAGTACTTC. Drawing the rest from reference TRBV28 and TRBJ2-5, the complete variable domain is DVKVTQSSRYLVKRTGEKVFLECVQDMDHENMFWYRQDPGLGLRLIYFSYDVKMKEKGDIPEGYSVSREKKERFSLILESASTNQTSMYLCASSFAGGLETQYFGPGTRLLVL.

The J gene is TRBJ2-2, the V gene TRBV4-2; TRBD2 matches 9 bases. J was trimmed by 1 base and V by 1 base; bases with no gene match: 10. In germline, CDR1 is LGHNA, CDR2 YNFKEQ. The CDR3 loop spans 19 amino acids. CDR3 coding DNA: TGTGCCAGCAGCCAAGGTCGGGCGGGGGGGCCGCGGAACACCGGGGAGCTGTTTTTT. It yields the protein CASSQGRAGGPRNTGELFF.

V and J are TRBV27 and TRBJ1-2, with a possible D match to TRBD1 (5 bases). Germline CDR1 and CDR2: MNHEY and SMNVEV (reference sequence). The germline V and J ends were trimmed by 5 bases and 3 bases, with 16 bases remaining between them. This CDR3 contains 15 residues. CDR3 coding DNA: TGTGCCAGCAGTCCCTTACGGGGGGAAGACTATGGCTACACCTTC. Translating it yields CASSPLRGEDYGYTF.

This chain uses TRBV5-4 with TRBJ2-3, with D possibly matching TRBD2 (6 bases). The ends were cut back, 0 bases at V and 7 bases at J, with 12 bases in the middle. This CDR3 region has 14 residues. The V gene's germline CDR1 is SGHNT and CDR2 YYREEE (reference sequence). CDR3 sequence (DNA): TGTGCCAGCAGCTTGGGGGGAGGTACATATACGCAGTATTTT. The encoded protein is CASSLGGGTYTQYF. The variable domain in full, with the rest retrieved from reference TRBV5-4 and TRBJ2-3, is ETGVTQSPTHLIKTRGQQVTLRCSSQSGHNTVSWYQQALGQGPQFIFQYYREEENGRGNFPPRFSGLQFPNYSSELNVNALELDDSALYLCASSLGGGTYTQYFGPGTRLTVL.